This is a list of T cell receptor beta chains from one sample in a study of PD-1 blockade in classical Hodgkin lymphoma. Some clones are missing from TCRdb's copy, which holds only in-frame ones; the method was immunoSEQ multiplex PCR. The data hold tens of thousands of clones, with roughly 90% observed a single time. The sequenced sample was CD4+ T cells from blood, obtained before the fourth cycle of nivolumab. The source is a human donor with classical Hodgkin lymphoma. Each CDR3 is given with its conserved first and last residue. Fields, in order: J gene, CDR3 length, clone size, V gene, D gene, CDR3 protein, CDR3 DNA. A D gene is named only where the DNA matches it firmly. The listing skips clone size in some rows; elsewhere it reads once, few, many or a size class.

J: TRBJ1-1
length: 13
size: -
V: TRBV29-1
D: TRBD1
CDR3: CSVEGTGNTEAFF
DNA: TGCAGCGTTGAAGGGACAGGGAACACTGAAGCTTTCTTT

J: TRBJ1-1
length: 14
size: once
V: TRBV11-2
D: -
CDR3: CASSSTPTATEAFF
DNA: TGTGCCAGCAGCTCAACCCCGACTGCCACTGAAGCTTTCTTT

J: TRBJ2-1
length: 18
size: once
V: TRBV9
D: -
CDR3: CASSVVGSGTVSYNEQFF
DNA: TGTGCCAGCAGCGTAGTAGGGAGTGGGACTGTTTCCTACAATGAGCAGTTCTTC

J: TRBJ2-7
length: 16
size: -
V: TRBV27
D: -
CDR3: CASSLRSSGASYEQYF
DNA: TGTGCCAGCAGTTTAAGGAGCAGCGGAGCGTCCTACGAGCAGTACTTC

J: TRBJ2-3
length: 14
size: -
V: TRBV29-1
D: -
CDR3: CSVEDGRKPDTQYF
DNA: TGCAGCGTTGAAGATGGTAGAAAACCAGATACGCAGTATTTT

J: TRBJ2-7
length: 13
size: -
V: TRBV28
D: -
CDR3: CASRVNDRNEQYF
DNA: TGTGCCAGCAGAGTAAATGACAGAAACGAGCAGTACTTC

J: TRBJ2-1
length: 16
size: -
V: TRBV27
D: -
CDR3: CASSLGTYGTYNEQFF
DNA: TGTGCCAGCAGTTTAGGGACTTACGGGACTTACAATGAGCAGTTCTTC

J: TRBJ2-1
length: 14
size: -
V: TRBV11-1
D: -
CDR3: CASSLYRSDNEQFF
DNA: TGTGCCAGCAGCTTGTACAGGTCCGACAATGAGCAGTTCTTC

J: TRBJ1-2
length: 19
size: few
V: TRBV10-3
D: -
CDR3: CAISESLPPSGWSNYGYTF
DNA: TGTGCCATCAGTGAGTCATTGCCCCCATCAGGGTGGTCTAACTATGGCTACACCTTC

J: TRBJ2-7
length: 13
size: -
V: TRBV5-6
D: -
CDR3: CASSLVGGYEQYF
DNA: TGTGCCAGCAGCTTGGTTGGGGGGTACGAGCAGTACTTC

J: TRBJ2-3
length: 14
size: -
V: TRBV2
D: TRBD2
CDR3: CASRERRTSGTQYF
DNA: TGTGCCAGCAGAGAAAGACGGACTAGCGGGACGCAGTATTTT

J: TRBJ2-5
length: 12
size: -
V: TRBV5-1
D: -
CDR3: CASSPAQETQYF
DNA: TGCGCCAGCAGCCCCGCCCAAGAGACCCAGTACTTC

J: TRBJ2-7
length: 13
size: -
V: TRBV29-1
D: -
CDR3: CSVGITQDYEQYF
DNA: TGCAGCGTTGGGATTACGCAGGATTACGAGCAGTACTTC

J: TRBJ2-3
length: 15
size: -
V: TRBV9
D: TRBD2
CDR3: CASSARGVAPDTQYF
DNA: TGTGCCAGCAGCGCTCGGGGGGTAGCGCCCGATACGCAGTATTTT

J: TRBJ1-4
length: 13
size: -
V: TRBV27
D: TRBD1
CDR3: CASSDRVVGKLFF
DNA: TGTGCCAGCAGCGACAGGGTGGTCGGAAAACTGTTTTTT

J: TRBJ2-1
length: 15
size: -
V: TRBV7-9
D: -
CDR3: CASSSGQGNYNEQFF
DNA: TGTGCCAGCAGCTCAGGCCAGGGGAACTACAATGAGCAGTTCTTC

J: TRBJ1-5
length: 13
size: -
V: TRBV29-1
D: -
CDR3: CSVEYSRDQPQHF
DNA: TGCAGCGTTGAGTACAGCAGGGATCAGCCCCAGCATTTT

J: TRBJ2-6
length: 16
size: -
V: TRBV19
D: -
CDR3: CASSIDRGPGANVLTF
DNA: TGTGCCAGTAGTATAGACCGAGGCCCTGGGGCCAACGTCCTGACTTTC

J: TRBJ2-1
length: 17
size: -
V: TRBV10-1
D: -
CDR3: CASSENLAPSSYNEQFF
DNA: TGCGCCAGCAGTGAGAATCTAGCGCCGAGCTCCTACAATGAGCAGTTCTTC

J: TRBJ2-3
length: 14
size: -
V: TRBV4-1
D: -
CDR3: CASSQEPIVRVEYF
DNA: TGCGCCAGCAGCCAAGAACCAATAGTCAGGGTGGAGTATTTT

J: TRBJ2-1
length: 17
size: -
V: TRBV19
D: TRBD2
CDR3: CASSIDSGASSYNEQFF
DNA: TGTGCCAGTAGTATAGATAGCGGGGCTAGCTCCTACAATGAGCAGTTCTTC

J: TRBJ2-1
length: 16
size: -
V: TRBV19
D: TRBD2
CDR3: CASSIWGLGLYNEQFF
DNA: TGTGCCAGTAGTATTTGGGGACTAGGACTATACAATGAGCAGTTCTTC

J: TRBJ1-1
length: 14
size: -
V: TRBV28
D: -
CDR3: CASSLWAENTEAFF
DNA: TGTGCCAGCAGTTTATGGGCGGAGAACACTGAAGCTTTCTTT

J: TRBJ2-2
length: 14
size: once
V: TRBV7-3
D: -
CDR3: CASSLTEGTGELFF
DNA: TGTGCCAGCAGCTTAACGGAGGGGACCGGGGAGCTGTTTTTT

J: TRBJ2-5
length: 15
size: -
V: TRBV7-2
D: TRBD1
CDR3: CASRFGTGGAETQYF
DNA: TGTGCCAGCAGGTTCGGGACAGGGGGCGCGGAGACCCAGTACTTC

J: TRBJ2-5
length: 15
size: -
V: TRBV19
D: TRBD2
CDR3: CASSIGLAVQETQYF
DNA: TGTGCCAGTAGTATAGGACTAGCGGTACAAGAGACCCAGTACTTC

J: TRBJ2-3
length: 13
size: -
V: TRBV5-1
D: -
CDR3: CASYRTGADTQYF
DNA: TGCGCCAGCTATCGGACCGGAGCAGATACGCAGTATTTT

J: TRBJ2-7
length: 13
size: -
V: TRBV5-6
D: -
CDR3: CASSLSSLYEQYF
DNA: TGTGCCAGCAGCTTGTCTAGCCTCTACGAGCAGTACTTC

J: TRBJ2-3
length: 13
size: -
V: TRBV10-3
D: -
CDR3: CAISGGRTDTQYF
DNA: TGTGCCATCAGTGGTGGCAGGACAGATACGCAGTATTTT

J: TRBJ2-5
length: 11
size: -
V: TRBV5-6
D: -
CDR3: CASSLQETQYF
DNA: TGTGCCAGCAGCTTGCAAGAGACCCAGTACTTC

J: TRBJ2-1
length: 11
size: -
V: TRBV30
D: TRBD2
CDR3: CAWSVSGRTFF
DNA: TGTGCCTGGAGTGTAAGCGGGAGGACGTTCTTC

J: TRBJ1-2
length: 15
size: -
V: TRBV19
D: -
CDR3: CASSPGPLANYGYTF
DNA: TGTGCCAGTAGTCCGGGACCGTTAGCTAACTATGGCTACACCTTC

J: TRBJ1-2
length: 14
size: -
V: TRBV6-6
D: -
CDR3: CASSYQPGFYGYTF
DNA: TGTGCCAGCAGTTACCAACCGGGCTTCTATGGCTACACCTTC

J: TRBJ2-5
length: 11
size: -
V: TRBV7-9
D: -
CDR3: CASSWGPAQYF
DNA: TGTGCCAGCAGCTGGGGGCCGGCCCAGTACTTC

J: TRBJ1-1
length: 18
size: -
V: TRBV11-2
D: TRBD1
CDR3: CASSLDIGGGQRNTEAFF
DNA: TGTGCCAGCAGCTTAGATATCGGTGGGGGACAGAGGAACACTGAAGCTTTCTTT

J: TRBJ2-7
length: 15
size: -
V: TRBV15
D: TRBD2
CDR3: CATSTAAGVSYEQYF
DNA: TGTGCCACCAGCACTGCGGCGGGGGTTTCCTACGAGCAGTACTTC

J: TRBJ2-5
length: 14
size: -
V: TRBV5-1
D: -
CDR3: CASSRWQGQETQYF
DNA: TGCGCCAGCAGCCGGTGGCAGGGCCAAGAGACCCAGTACTTC

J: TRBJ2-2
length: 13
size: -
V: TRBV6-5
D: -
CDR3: CASSYPGTGELFF
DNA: TGTGCCAGCAGTTATCCCGGCACCGGGGAGCTGTTTTTT

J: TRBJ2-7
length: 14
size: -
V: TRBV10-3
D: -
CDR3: CAISESMQSQEQYF
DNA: TGTGCCATCAGTGAGTCGATGCAGTCTCAGGAGCAGTACTTC

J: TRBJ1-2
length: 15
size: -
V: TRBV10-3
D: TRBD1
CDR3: CAISESGRGQNGYTF
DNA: TGTGCCATCAGTGAGTCGGGGAGGGGGCAAAATGGCTACACCTTC

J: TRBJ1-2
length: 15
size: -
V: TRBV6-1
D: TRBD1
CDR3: CASSALLGQGVGYTF
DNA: TGTGCCAGCAGTGCCCTATTGGGACAGGGAGTTGGCTACACCTTC

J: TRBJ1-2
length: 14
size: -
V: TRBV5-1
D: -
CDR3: CASSLVRANYGYTF
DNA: TGCGCCAGCAGCTTGGTGCGTGCTAACTATGGCTACACCTTC

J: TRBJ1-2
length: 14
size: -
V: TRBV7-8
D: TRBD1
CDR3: CASSYQTGVEGYTF
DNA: TGTGCCAGCAGCTACCAGACAGGGGTGGAGGGCTACACCTTC

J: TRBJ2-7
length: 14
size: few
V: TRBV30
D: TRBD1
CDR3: CAWTLGTGGYEQYF
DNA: TGTGCCTGGACCTTGGGGACAGGGGGCTACGAGCAGTACTTC

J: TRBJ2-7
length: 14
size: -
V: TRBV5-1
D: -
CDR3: CASSLATGSSEQYF
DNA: TGCGCCAGCAGCTTGGCAACAGGGTCAAGCGAGCAGTACTTC

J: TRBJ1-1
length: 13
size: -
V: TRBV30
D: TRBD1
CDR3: CAWRGPGTAEAFF
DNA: TGTGCCTGGAGGGGTCCTGGGACAGCTGAAGCTTTCTTT

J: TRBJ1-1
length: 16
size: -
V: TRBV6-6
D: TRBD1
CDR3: CASSYTGQGVNTEAFF
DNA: TGTGCCAGCAGTTACACGGGACAGGGGGTGAACACTGAAGCTTTCTTT

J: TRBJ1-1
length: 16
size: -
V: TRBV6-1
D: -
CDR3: CASSEEMGAGGTEAFF
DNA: TGTGCCAGCAGTGAAGAAATGGGGGCGGGAGGGACTGAAGCTTTCTTT

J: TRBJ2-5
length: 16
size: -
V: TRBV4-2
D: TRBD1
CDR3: CASSQGGQGAGETQYF
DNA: TGTGCCAGCAGCCAAGGGGGACAGGGGGCGGGGGAGACCCAGTACTTC

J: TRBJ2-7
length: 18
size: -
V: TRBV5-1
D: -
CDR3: CASSLEGVGRGASYEQYF
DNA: TGCGCCAGCAGCTTGGAGGGGGTTGGCAGGGGAGCGTCCTACGAGCAGTACTTC

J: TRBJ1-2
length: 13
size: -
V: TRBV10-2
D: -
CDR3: CASTAGFNYGYTF
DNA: TGCGCCAGCACCGCCGGATTCAACTATGGCTACACCTTC

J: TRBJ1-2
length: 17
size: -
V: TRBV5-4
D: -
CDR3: CASSLRPTRLGNYGYTF
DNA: TGTGCCAGCAGCTTGCGCCCAACCCGGCTGGGAAACTATGGCTACACCTTC

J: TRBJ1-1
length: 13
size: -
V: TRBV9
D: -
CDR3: CASSPQGFTEAFF
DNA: TGTGCCAGCAGCCCTCAGGGGTTCACTGAAGCTTTCTTT

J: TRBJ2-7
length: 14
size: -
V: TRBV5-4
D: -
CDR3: CASSLVPASYEQYF
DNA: TGTGCCAGCAGCTTGGTGCCAGCTTCCTACGAGCAGTACTTC